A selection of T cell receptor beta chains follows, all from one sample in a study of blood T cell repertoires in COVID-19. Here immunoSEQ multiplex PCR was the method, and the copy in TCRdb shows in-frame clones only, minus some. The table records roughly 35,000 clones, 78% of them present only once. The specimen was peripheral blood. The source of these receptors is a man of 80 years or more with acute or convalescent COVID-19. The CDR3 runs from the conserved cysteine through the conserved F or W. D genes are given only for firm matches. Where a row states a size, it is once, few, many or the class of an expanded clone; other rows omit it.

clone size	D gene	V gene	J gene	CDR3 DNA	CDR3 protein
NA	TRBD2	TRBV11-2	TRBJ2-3	TGTGCCAGCAGCTCCCTAGCGGGGGGGCTGGGAGATACGCAGTATTTT	CASSSLAGGLGDTQYF
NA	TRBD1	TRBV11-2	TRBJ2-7	TGTGCCAGCAGCCTGGGGGGGACAGGGTACTACGAGCAGTACTTC	CASSLGGTGYYEQYF
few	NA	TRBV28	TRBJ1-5	TGTGCCAGCAGATCTGCACAGGGAAGGAATCAGCCCCAGCATTTT	CASRSAQGRNQPQHF
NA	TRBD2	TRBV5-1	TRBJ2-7	TGCGCCAGCAGCTTGGGTACTAGCGGAGGCTTCAGCTCCTACGAGCAGTACTTC	CASSLGTSGGFSSYEQYF
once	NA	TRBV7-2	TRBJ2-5	TGTGCCAGCAGCCCTTTTGACAGACACCAAGAGACCCAGTACTTC	CASSPFDRHQETQYF
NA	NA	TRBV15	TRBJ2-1	TGTGCCACCAGCAGAGGGCCAGGGGAGAGGGACAATGAGCAGTTCTTC	CATSRGPGERDNEQFF
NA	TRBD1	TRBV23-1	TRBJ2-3	TGCGCCAGCAGTCCTTCCAGACAGGGGTTTTTTGATACGCAGTATTTT	CASSPSRQGFFDTQYF
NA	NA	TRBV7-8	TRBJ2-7	TGTGCCAGCAGCTTAGGGGGCCACTACGAGCAGTACTTC	CASSLGGHYEQYF
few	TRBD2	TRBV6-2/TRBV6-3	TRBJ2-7	TGTGCCAGCAGCAAGCGGGGGCCCTTACTCTACGAGCAGTACTTC	CASSKRGPLLYEQYF
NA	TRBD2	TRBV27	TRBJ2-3	TGTGCCAGCAGTTTCGGACGACTAGCGGGGGGCACAGATACGCAGTATTTT	CASSFGRLAGGTDTQYF
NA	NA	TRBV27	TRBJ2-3	TGTGCCAGCAGTTTCGGTCTTGGCACAGATACGCAGTATTTT	CASSFGLGTDTQYF
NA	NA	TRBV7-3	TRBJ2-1	TGTGCCAGCAGCCCCCTGGGAGATCCTAGGGCCTACAATGAGCAGTTCTTC	CASSPLGDPRAYNEQFF
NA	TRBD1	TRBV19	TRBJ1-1	TGTGCCAGTAGTACCTTGACAGGGGGCATAAGTAGGACTGAAGCTTTCTTT	CASSTLTGGISRTEAFF
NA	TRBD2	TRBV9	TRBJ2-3	TGTGCCAGCAGCGCCGATGTTAGCGGGGCAGATACGCAGTATTTT	CASSADVSGADTQYF
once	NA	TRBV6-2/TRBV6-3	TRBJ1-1	TGTGCCAGCAGTTACTCGAACAGGTACACTGAAGCTTTCTTT	CASSYSNRYTEAFF
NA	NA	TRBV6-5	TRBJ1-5	TGTGCCAGCAGACCAACTCACGGCGCGGGGCAGCCCCAGCATTTT	CASRPTHGAGQPQHF
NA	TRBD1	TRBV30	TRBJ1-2	TGTGCCTGGAGGAGACAGGGTGGAGGCTATGGCTACACCTTC	CAWRRQGGGYGYTF
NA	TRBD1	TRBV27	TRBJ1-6	TGTGCCAGCAGTTTAAGACAGGGTAATTCACCCCTCCACTTT	CASSLRQGNSPLHF
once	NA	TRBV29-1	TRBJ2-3	TGCAGCGTTGAAGGCCGGGGTAGTCCAGATACGCAGTATTTT	CSVEGRGSPDTQYF
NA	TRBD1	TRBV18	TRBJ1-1	TGTGCCAGCTCCCCAGGACAGGTCCCTTCTGAAGCTTTCTTT	CASSPGQVPSEAFF
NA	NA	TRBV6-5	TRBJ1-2	TGTGCCAGCAGTCGACAGGATTTGGGCTACACCTTC	CASSRQDLGYTF
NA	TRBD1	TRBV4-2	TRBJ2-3	TGTGCCAGCAGCCAAGGGACAGGGGGCAAAACAGATACGCAGTATTTT	CASSQGTGGKTDTQYF
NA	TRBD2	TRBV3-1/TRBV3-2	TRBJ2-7	TGTGCCAGCAGTCGAAACGGGGGGGCGGGTCGCTCCTACGAGCAGTACTTC	CASSRNGGAGRSYEQYF
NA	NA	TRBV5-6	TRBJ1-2	TGTGCCAGCAGCACATATGACAGGCCCTATGGCTACACCTTC	CASSTYDRPYGYTF